This T cell receptor beta chain was captured by sequencing in a study of cytomegalovirus exposure and HLA in healthy donors. Study-wide context: A data release that came early held around 85 million unique TCRs from HLA-typed donors.

The CDR3 has 13 amino acids. Germline lookup yields CDR1 MDHEN and CDR2 SYDVKM. V lost 3 bases, J lost 6 bases, and 12 bases lay in between. 60 Vbeta and 13 Jbeta primers were used in PCR. TCRdb's copy holds only in-frame clones and misses some; the assay was immunoSEQ multiplex PCR. The data contain 95,000 to 150,000 clones, 77% of them seen just once; the ten biggest clones take up roughly 6%. Sequencing was performed on PBMCs. This receptor was obtained from a man aged 18 to 35 in good health and CMV-seropositive. The rearrangement uses TRBV28 and TRBJ2-7; a possible D gene is TRBD1 (6 bases). The CDR3 DNA follows: TGTGCCAGCAGTTTCACAGGGTTGGGCGAGCAGTACTTC. Amino acids: CASSFTGLGEQYF.